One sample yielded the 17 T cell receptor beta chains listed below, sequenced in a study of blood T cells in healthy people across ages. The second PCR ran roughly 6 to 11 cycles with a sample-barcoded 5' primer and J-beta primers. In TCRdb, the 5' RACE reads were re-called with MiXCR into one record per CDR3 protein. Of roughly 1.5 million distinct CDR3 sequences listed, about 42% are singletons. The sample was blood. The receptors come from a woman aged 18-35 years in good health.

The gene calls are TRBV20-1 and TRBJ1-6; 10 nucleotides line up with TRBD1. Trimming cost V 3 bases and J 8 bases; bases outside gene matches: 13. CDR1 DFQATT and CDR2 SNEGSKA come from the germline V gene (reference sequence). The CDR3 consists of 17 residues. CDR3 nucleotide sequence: TGCAGTGCTAGTCCCTCGGACAGGGGGAATTTTGATTCACCCCTCCACTTT. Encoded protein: CSASPSDRGNFDSPLHF.

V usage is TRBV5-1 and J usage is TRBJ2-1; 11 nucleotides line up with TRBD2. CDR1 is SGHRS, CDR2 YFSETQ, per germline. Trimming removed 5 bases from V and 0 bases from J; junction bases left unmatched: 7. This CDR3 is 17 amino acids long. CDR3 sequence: CASSHGLAGNSYNEQFF. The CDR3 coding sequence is TGCGCCAGCAGTCACGGACTAGCGGGTAACTCCTACAATGAGCAGTTCTTC.

CDR3 region: CASSLSRSSTEAFF. Here the CDR3 DNA reads TGCGCCAGCAGCTTGTCCAGGTCGAGCACTGAAGCTTTCTTT. This chain links TRBV5-1 with TRBJ1-1; no definite D call. CDR1 and CDR2 (germline): SGHRS, YFSETQ. The CDR3 runs to 14 residues. V lost 1 base to trimming and J lost 4 bases, with 11 bases between them.

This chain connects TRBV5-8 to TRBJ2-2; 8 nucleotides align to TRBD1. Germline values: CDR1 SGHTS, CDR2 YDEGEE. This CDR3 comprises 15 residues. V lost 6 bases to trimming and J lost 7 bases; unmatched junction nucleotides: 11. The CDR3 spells CASNLLGQVLGELFF. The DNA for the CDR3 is TGTGCCAGCAACCTGCTGGGACAGGTCCTCGGGGAGCTGTTTTTT.

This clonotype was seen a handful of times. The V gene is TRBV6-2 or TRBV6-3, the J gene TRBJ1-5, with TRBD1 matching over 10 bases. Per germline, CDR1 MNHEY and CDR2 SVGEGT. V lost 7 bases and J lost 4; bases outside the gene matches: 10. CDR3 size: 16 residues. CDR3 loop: CASTPRGQGFNQPQHF. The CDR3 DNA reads TGTGCCAGCACCCCACGGGGACAGGGGTTTAATCAGCCCCAGCATTTT.

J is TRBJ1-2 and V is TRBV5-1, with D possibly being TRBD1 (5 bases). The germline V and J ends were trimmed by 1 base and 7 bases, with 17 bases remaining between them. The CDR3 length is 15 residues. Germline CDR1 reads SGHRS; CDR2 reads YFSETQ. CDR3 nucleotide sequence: TGCGCCAGCAGCTTGAGACCGGGGCAAGTCGCTGGCTACACCTTC. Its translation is CASSLRPGQVAGYTF.

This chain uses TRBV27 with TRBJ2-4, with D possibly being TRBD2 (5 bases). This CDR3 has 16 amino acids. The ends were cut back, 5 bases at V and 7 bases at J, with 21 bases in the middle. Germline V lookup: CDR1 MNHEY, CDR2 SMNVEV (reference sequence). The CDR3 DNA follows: TGTGCCAGCAGTCCCCAGGCGGGTCTTCTGGCGAACATTCAGTACTTC. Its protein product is CASSPQAGLLANIQYF.

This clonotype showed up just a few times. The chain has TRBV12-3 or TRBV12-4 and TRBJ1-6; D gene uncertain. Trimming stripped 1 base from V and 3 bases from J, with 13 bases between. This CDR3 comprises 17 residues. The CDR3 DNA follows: TGTGCCAGCAGTTTAGATCCTCTGGAGGGCTATAATTCACCCCTCCACTTT. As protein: CASSLDPLEGYNSPLHF.

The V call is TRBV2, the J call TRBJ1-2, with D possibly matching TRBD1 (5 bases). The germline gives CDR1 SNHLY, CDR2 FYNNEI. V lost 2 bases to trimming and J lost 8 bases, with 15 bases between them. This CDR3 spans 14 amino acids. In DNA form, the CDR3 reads TGTGCCAGCAGTGAATCTGAGGGGTTGAGAGGCTACACCTTC. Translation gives CASSESEGLRGYTF. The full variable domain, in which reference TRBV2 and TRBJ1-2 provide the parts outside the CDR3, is EPEVTQTPSHQVTQMGQEVILRCVPISNHLYFYWYRQILGQKVEFLVSFYNNEISEKSEIFDDQFSVERPDGSNFTLKIRSTKLEDSAMYFCASSESEGLRGYTFGSGTRLTVV.

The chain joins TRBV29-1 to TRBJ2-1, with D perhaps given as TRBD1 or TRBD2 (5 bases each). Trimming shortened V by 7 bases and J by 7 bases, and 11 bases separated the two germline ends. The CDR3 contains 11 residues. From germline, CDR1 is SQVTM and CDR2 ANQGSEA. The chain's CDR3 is CSAVWGNEQFF. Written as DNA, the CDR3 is TGCAGCGCCGTGTGGGGGAATGAGCAGTTCTTC.

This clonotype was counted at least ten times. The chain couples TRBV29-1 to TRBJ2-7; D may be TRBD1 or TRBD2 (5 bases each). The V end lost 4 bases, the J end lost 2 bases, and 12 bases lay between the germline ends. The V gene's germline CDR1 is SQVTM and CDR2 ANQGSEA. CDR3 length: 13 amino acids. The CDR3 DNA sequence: TGCAGCGTTGCCGGGACGATAACCTACGAGCAGTACTTC. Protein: CSVAGTITYEQYF.

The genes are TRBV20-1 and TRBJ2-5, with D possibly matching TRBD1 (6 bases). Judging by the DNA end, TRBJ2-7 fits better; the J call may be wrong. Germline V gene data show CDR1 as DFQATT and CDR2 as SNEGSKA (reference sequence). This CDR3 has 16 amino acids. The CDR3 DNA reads TGCAGTGCTAGACCGACGGACAGTTTTTTGGGCTACGAGCAGTACTTC. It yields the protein CSARPTDSFLGYEQYF.

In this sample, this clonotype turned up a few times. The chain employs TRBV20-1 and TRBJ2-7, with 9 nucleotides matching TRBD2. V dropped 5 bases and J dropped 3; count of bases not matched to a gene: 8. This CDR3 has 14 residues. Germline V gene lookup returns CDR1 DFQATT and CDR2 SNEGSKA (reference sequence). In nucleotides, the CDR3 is TGCAGTGCTCGACGGGGTAGCGGGAGCTACGAGCAGTACTTC. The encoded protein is CSARRGSGSYEQYF.

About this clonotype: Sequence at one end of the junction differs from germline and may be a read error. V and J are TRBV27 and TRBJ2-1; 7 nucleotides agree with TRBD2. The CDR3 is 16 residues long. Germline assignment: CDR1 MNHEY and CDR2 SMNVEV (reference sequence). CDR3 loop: CASSPAGTTSYSEQFF. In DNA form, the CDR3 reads TGTGCCAGCAGTCCCGCCGGGACTACCTCCTACAGTGAGCAGTTCTTC.

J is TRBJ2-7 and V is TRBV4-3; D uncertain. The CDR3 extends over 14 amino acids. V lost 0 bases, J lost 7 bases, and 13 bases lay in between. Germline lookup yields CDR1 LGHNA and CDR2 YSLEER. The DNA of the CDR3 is TGCGCCAGCAGCCAAGATCGGGTACTCGGGGAGCAGTACTTC. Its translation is CASSQDRVLGEQYF.

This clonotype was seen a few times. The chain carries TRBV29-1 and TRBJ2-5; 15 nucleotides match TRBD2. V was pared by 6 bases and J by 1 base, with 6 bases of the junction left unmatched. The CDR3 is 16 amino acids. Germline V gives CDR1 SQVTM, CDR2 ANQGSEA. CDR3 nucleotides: TGCAGCGTGCCCGGGACTAGCGGGAGGATCCAAGAGACCCAGTACTTC. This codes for CSVPGTSGRIQETQYF.

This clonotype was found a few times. The CDR3 is CSVEGLASGRSFSYNEQFF. Here the CDR3 DNA reads TGCAGCGTTGAGGGTTTGGCTAGCGGGAGGTCTTTCTCCTACAATGAGCAGTTCTTC. This chain connects TRBV29-1 to TRBJ2-1; 11 bases map to TRBD2. Trimming at V came to 3 bases and at J to 0 bases, leaving 13 bases not matched to a gene. The CDR3 runs to 19 residues. CDR1 SQVTM and CDR2 ANQGSEA come from the germline V gene.